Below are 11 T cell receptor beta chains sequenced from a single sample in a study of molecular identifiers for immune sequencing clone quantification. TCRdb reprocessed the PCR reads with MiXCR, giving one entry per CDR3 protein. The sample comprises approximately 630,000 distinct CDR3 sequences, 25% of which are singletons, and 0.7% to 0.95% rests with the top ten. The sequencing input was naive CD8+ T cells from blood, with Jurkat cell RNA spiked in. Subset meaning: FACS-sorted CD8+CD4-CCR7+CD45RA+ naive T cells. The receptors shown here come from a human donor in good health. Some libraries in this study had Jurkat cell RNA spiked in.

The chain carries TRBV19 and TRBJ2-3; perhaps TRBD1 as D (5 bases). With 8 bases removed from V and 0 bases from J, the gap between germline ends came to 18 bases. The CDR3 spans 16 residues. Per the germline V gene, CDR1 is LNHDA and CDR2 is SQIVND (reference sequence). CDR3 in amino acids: CASGSDSASSTDTQYF. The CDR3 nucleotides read TGTGCCAGTGGATCAGACAGTGCCTCTAGCACAGATACGCAGTATTTT.

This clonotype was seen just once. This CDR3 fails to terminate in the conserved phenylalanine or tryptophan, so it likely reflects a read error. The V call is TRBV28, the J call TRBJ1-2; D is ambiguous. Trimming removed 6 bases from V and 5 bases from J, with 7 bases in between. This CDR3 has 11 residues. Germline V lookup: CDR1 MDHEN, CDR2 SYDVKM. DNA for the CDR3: TGTGCCAGCAGCCGTGGATATGGCTACACCCTC. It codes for CASSRGYGYTL.

CDR3: CASSVGLSHADTQYF. CDR3 sequence (DNA): TGTGCCAGCAGTGTAGGATTATCCCACGCAGATACGCAGTATTTT. The chain combines TRBV27 with TRBJ2-3; D ambiguous. Germline V gene lookup returns CDR1 MNHEY and CDR2 SMNVEV (reference sequence). The CDR3 has 15 amino acids. The V end lost 5 bases, the J end lost 4 bases, and 16 bases lay between the germline ends.

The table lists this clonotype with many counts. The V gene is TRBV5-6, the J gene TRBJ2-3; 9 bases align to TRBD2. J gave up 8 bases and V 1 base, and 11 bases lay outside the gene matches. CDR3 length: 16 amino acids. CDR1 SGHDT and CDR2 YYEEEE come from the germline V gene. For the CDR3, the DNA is TGTGCCAGCAGCTTGCGTCCTAGCGGGGCCGTAGTTACGCAGTATTTT. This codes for CASSLRPSGAVVTQYF. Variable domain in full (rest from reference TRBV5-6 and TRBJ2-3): DAGVTQSPTHLIKTRGQQVTLRCSPKSGHDTVSWYQQALGQGPQFIFQYYEEEERQRGNFPDRFSGHQFPNYSSELNVNALLLGDSALYLCASSLRPSGAVVTQYFGPGTRLTVL.

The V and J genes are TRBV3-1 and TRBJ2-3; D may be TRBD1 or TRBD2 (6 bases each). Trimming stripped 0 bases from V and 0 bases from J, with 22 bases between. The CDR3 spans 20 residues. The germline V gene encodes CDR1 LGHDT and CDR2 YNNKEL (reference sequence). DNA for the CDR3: TGTGCCAGCAGCCAAGATCTGATGGGGGGCCAACTGTATAGCACAGATACGCAGTATTTT. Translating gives CASSQDLMGGQLYSTDTQYF.

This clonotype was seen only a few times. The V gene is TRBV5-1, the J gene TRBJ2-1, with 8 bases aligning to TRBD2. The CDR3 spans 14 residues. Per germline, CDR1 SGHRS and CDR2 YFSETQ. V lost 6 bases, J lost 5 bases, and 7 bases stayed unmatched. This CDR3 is CASTPAGDDNEQFF. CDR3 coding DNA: TGCGCCAGCACCCCAGCGGGGGATGACAATGAGCAGTTCTTC.

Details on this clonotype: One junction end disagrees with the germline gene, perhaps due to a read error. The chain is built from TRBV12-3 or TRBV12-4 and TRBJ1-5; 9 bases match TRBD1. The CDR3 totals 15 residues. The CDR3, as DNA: TGTGCCAGCAGTTTGACAGGGGGTAGCAATCTGCCCCAGCATTTT. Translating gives CASSLTGGSNLPQHF.

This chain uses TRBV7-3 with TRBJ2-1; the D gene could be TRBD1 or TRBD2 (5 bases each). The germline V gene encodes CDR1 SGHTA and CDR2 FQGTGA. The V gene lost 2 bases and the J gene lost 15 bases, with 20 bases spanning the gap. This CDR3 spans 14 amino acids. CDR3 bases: TGTGCCAGCAGCTTAGGGGGAATGGGGAATGTGCTGTTCTTC. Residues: CASSLGGMGNVLFF.

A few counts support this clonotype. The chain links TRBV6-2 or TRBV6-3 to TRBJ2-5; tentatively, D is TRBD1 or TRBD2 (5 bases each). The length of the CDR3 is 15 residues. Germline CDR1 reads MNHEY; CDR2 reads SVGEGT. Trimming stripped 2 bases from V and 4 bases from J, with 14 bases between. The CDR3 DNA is TGTGCCAGCAGTTACCTGGGCAGGGAGAGAGAGACCCAGTACTTC. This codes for CASSYLGRERETQYF.

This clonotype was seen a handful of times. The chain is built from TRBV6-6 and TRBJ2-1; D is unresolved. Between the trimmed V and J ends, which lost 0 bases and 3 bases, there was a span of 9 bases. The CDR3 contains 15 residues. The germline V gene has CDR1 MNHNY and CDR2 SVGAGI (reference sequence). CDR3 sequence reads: CASSYSITGYNEQFF. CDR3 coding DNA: TGTGCCAGCAGTTACTCGATAACCGGCTACAATGAGCAGTTCTTC.

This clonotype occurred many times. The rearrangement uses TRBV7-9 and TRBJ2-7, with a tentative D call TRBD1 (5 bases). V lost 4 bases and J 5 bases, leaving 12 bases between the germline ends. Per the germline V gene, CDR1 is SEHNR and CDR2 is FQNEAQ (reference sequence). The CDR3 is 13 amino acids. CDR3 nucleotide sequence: TGTGCCAGCAGCTCACTGCAGGGTGACGAGCAGTACTTC. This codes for CASSSLQGDEQYF.